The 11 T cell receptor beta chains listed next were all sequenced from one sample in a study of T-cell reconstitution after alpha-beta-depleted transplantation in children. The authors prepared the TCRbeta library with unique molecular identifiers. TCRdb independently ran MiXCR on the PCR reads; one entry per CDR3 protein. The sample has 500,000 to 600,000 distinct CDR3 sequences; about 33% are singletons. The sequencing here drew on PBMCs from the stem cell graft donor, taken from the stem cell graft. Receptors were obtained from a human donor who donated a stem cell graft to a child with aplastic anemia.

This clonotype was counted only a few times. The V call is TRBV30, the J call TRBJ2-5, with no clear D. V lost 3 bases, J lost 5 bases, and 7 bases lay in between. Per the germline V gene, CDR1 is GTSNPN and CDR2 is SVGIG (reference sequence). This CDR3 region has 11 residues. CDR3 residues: CAWSQVETQYF. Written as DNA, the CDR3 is TGTGCCTGGAGCCAGGTGGAGACCCAGTACTTC.

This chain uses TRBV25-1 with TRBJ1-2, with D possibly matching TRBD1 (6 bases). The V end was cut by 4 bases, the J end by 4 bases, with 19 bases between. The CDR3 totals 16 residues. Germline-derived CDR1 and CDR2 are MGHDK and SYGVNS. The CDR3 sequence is CASSALVGGSVYGYTF. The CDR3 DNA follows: TGTGCCAGCAGTGCATTGGTGGGGGGCTCGGTCTATGGCTACACCTTC.

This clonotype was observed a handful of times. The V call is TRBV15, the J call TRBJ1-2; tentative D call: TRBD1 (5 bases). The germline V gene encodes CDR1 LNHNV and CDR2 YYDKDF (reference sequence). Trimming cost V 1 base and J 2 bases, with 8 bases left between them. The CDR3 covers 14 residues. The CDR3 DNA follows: TGTGCCACCAGCAGAGGGACAACGAACTATGGCTACACCTTC. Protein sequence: CATSRGTTNYGYTF.

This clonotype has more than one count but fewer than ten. In nucleotides, the CDR3 is TGTGCCAGCAGCGCACGACAGGGATCGGGGAATTCACCCCTCCACTTT. This codes for CASSARQGSGNSPLHF. The rearrangement uses TRBV7-2 and TRBJ1-6; 7 bases align to TRBD1. V dropped 5 bases and J dropped 7; count of bases not matched to a gene: 11. Looked up from germline, CDR1 is SGHTA and CDR2 is FQGNSA. The CDR3 is 16 amino acids.

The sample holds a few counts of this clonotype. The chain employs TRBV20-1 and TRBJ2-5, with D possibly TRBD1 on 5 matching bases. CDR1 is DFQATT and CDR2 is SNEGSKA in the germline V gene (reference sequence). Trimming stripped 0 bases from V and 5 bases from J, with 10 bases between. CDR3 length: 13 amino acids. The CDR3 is CSARDRARETQYF. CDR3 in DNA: TGCAGTGCTAGAGACAGGGCTAGGGAGACCCAGTACTTC.

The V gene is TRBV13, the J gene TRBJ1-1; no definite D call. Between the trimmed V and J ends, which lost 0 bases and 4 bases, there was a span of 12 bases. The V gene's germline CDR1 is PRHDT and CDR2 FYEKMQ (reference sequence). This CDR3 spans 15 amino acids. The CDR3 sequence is CASSLGLSKITEAFF. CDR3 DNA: TGTGCCAGCAGCTTAGGCCTGAGCAAAATCACTGAAGCTTTCTTT.

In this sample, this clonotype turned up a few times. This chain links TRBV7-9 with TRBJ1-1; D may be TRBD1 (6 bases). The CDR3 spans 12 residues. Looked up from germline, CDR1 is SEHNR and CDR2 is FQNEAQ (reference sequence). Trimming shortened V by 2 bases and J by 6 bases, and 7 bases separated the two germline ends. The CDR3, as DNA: TGTGCCAGCAGCTTAAGGGGGTCTGAAGCTTTCTTT. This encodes CASSLRGSEAFF.

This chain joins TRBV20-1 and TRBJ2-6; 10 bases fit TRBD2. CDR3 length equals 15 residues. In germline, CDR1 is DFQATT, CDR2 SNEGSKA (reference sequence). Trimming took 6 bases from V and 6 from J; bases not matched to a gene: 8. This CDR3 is CSATSGAPLANVLTF. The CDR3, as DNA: TGCAGTGCCACTAGCGGGGCCCCCCTGGCCAACGTCCTGACTTTC.

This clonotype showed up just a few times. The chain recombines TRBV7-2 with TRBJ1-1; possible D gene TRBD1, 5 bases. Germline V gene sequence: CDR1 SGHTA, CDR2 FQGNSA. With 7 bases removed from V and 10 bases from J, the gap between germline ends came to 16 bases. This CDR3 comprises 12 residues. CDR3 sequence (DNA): TGTGCCAGCACCCCGGGACGGGGAACAGCTTTCTTT. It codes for CASTPGRGTAFF. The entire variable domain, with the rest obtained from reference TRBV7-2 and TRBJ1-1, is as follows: GAGVSQSPSNKVTEKGKDVELRCDPISGHTALYWYRQSLGQGLEFLIYFQGNSAPDKSGLPSDRFSAERTGGSVSTLTIQRTQQEDSAVYLCASTPGRGTAFFGQGTRLTVV.

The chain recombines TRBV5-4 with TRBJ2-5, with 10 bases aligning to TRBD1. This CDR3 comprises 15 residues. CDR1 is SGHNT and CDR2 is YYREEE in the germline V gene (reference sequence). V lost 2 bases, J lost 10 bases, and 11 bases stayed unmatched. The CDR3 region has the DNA TGTGCCAGCAGCTTAATTCGGGACAGGGGTAGGGACCAGTACTTC. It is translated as CASSLIRDRGRDQYF.

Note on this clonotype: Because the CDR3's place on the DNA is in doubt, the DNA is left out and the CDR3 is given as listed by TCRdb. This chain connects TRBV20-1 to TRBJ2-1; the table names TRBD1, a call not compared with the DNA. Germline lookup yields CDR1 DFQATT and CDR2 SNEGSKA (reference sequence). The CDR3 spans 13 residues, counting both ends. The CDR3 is CPPSGVGSGSEFF.